This is a list of T cell receptor beta chains from one sample in a study of OX40 agonist ivuxolimab in advanced cancers. Sequencing used immunoSEQ multiplex PCR; TCRdb keeps in-frame clones, though not all of them. The repertoire includes 85,000 to 100,000 clones, 70% to 90% of them detected once, and roughly 4% sits in the top ten. This specimen was CD4+ or CD8+ T cells sorted from blood, taken in a trial of the OX40 agonist ivuxolimab. These receptors were collected from an adult with an advanced solid tumor such as melanoma, head and neck, liver or kidney cancer. CDR3s include the opening cysteine and the closing phenylalanine or tryptophan. D genes are given only for firm matches. Clone sizes are given selectively: once, few, many, or a class where the clone is expanded.

>TRBJ1-1|TRBV10-1|-|-
TGCGCCAGCAGTGGAAGACGGAACACTGAAGCTTTCTTT
CASSGRRNTEAFF
>TRBJ1-2|TRBV7-2|once|-
TGTGCCAGCAGCTTCCCGGGCTATGGCTACACCTTC
CASSFPGYGYTF
>TRBJ1-4|TRBV28|-|TRBD1
TGTGCCAGCAGTACGCAGGGGGACCCACATGAAAAACTGTTTTTT
CASSTQGDPHEKLFF
>TRBJ2-3|TRBV11-3|-|-
TGTGCCAGCAGCTTAGAAACCACAGATACGCAGTATTTT
CASSLETTDTQYF
>TRBJ2-1|TRBV7-3|-|-
TGTGCCAGCAGCTCGGCGACACCAAGGCGCGATGAGCAGTTCTTC
CASSSATPRRDEQFF
>TRBJ1-5|TRBV28|-|-
TGTGCCAGCAGGCCCGGGGGAGATAGCAATCAGCCCCAGCATTTT
CASRPGGDSNQPQHF
>TRBJ1-3|TRBV7-2|-|-
TGTGCCAGCAGCAAGCACCCTACTCCTGGAAACACCATATATTTT
CASSKHPTPGNTIYF
>TRBJ2-5|TRBV7-2|-|-
TGTGCCAGCAGCATGAATGGTTACCAAGAGACCCAGTACTTC
CASSMNGYQETQYF
>TRBJ1-1|TRBV5-1|-|TRBD1
TGCGCCAGCAGCTTGGCGACAGGGCCGGGCACTGAAGCTTTCTTT
CASSLATGPGTEAFF
>TRBJ2-1|TRBV11-3|-|-
TGTGCCAGCAGCTTAGAGTATGGTTATGAGCAGTTCTTC
CASSLEYGYEQFF
>TRBJ2-3|TRBV5-6|-|-
TGTGCCAGCAGCTTTAACACAGGGTGGGATACGCAGTATTTT
CASSFNTGWDTQYF
>TRBJ2-7|TRBV11-1|-|TRBD2
TGTGCCAGCTCCTTAGGCAGCGGGAGTTACGAGCAGTACTTC
CASSLGSGSYEQYF
>TRBJ2-5|TRBV5-4|-|TRBD1
TGTGCCAGCAGCTTAAGACAGGGGGTATTGGAGACCCAGTACTTC
CASSLRQGVLETQYF
>TRBJ2-2|TRBV5-1|-|TRBD2
TGCGCCAGCAGCTCCCGACTAGCGGGAGTTACCGGGGAGCTGTTTTTT
CASSSRLAGVTGELFF
>TRBJ2-2|TRBV7-2|-|TRBD2
TGTGCCAGCAGCTTCGCTAGCGGGAGCTCCGGGGAGCTGTTTTTT
CASSFASGSSGELFF
>TRBJ2-3|TRBV19|once|-
TGTGCCAGTAGTCGGGGAAAAAGGGGGTCAACAGATACGCAGTATTTT
CASSRGKRGSTDTQYF
>TRBJ1-1|TRBV27|once|TRBD1
TGTGCCAGCAAGACAGGGGGCTGGGACACTGAAGCTTTCTTT
CASKTGGWDTEAFF
>TRBJ2-1|TRBV19|-|TRBD2
TGTGCCAGTAGTATAGATCTAGGGACTAGCGGGGTCTCCTACAATGAGCAGTTCTTC
CASSIDLGTSGVSYNEQFF
>TRBJ1-2|TRBV28|-|TRBD1
TGTGCCAGCAGTCCTGAGGACAGGGGGGTGCGGGGCTACACCTTC
CASSPEDRGVRGYTF
>TRBJ1-2|TRBV27|-|-
TGTGCCAGCAGTTCGTGGGGCTCCACTAACTATGGCTACACCTTC
CASSSWGSTNYGYTF